These T cell receptor beta chains were read from a single sample in a study of cytomegalovirus exposure and HLA in healthy donors. Sequenced by immunoSEQ multiplex PCR; TCRdb stores in-frame clones only, minus some. The sample shows about 180,000 clones, about 69% of them seen only once. Sequenced material: PBMCs. The receptors were sampled from a human donor in good health. CDR3s include the opening cysteine and the closing phenylalanine or tryptophan. A D gene is named only where the DNA matches it firmly. Part of the rows lack a size; the others show once, few, many or a class for expanded clones.

-	TRBV2	-	TRBJ1-1	TGTGCCAGCAGGGTACAGGTGAACACTGAAGCTTTCTTT	CASRVQVNTEAFF
-	TRBV7-2	-	TRBJ1-2	TGTGCCAGCAGCTCCCCGGACAGCCGCTATGGCTACACCTTC	CASSSPDSRYGYTF
-	TRBV7-9	TRBD1	TRBJ2-1	TGTGCCAGCAGCTCAAAACCTTCTTCGATCAGGGGGCGGTACAATGAGCAGTTCTTC	CASSSKPSSIRGRYNEQFF
-	TRBV6-5	-	TRBJ2-1	TGTGCCAGCAGTTACGGGGGGAGCTCCTACAATGAGCAGTTCTTC	CASSYGGSSYNEQFF
-	TRBV5-1	TRBD1	TRBJ2-1	TGCGCCAGCAGCCCGGAGGGCAGGGGGCCGCTTGATGAGCAGTTCTTC	CASSPEGRGPLDEQFF
-	TRBV18	-	TRBJ1-6	TGTGCCAGCTCACCGGAGGGGCAGGGTAATTCACCCCTCCACTTT	CASSPEGQGNSPLHF
-	TRBV9	-	TRBJ1-6	TGTGCCAGCAGCGTAACCGGGACACAGAGATCACCCCTCCACTTT	CASSVTGTQRSPLHF
-	TRBV4-2	-	TRBJ1-2	TGTGCCAGCAGCCAAGATAGGGGGGGACGGAATGGCTACACCTTC	CASSQDRGGRNGYTF
-	TRBV7-3	-	TRBJ2-3	TGTGCCAGCAGCTTTACGGGGGGCGCAGATACGCAGTATTTT	CASSFTGGADTQYF
-	TRBV4-1	TRBD1	TRBJ1-2	TGCGCCAGCAGCCAAGAGACAGGGCATGGCTACACCTTC	CASSQETGHGYTF
few	TRBV2	TRBD1	TRBJ1-5	TGTGCCAGCAGTGAAGCTTGGACAGGGAGTTCGCCCCAGCATTTT	CASSEAWTGSSPQHF
-	TRBV7-2	-	TRBJ2-7	TGTGCCAGCAGCTCGAGCAGGGGATTTTCCTACGAGCAGTACTTC	CASSSSRGFSYEQYF
-	TRBV5-1	-	TRBJ2-7	TGCGCCAGCAGGTCCCGTTACGAGCAGTACTTC	CASRSRYEQYF
once	TRBV7-7	-	TRBJ2-3	TGTGCTAGCAGCTTAGACGCGGGGTCAACAGATACGCAGTATTTT	CASSLDAGSTDTQYF
-	TRBV11-2	-	TRBJ2-7	TGTGCCAGCAGCTTAGGGGCAGGGGTCGGGGAGCAGTACTTC	CASSLGAGVGEQYF
-	TRBV7-9	-	TRBJ1-1	TGTGCCAGCAGCTTATCAGGGAACACTGAAGCTTTCTTT	CASSLSGNTEAFF
-	TRBV6-1	-	TRBJ1-3	TGTGCCAGCAGTGAAATGAAAGCGGGTTGCACCATATATTTT	CASSEMKAGCTIYF
once	TRBV19	TRBD1	TRBJ2-2	TGTGCCAGTAGTACAACAGGGGACACCGGGGAGCTGTTTTTT	CASSTTGDTGELFF
-	TRBV7-9	TRBD2	TRBJ2-1	TGTGCCAGCAGCTTAAGGACTAGCGGAGTATACAATGAGCAGTTCTTC	CASSLRTSGVYNEQFF
-	TRBV5-4	-	TRBJ2-2	TGTGCCAGCAGCTCACGACTGGACACCGGGGAGCTGTTTTTT	CASSSRLDTGELFF
-	TRBV7-3	TRBD1	TRBJ1-2	TGTGCCAGCAGCTTAGGACAGGGCTATGGCTACACCTTC	CASSLGQGYGYTF
-	TRBV7-9	-	TRBJ1-1	TGTGCCAGCAGCATTCAGGGAGGAGAAGCTTTCTTT	CASSIQGGEAFF